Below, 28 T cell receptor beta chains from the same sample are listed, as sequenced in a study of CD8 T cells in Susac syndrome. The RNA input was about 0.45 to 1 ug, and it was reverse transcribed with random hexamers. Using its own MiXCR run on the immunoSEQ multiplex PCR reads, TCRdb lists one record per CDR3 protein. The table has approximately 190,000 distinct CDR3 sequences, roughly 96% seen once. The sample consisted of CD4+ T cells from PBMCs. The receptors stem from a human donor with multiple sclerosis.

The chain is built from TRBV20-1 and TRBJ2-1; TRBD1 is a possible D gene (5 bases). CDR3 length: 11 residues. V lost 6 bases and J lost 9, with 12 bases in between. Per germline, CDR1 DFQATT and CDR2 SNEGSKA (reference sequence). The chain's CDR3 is CSAGLEFEQFF. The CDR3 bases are TGCAGTGCGGGGCTAGAGTTTGAGCAGTTCTTC.

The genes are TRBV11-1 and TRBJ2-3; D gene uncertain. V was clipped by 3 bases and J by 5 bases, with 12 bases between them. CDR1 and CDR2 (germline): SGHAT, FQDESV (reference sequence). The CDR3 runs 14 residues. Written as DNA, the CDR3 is TGTGCCAGCAGCTTTGTGGGTACCGTAGATACGCAGTATTTT. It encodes CASSFVGTVDTQYF.

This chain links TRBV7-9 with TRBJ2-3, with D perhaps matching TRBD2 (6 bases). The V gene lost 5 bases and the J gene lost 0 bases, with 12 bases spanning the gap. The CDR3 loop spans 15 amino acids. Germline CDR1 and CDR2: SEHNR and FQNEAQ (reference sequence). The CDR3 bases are TGTGCCAGCAGCGCGGGACGGCTTAGCACAGATACGCAGTATTTT. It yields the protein CASSAGRLSTDTQYF.

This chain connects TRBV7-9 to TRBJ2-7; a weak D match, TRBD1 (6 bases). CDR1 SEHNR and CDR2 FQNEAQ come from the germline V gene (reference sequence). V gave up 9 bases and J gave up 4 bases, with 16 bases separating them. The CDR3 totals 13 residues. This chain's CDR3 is CASSPGHTYEQYF. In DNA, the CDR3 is TGTGCCAGTTCTCCGGGACACACTTACGAGCAGTACTTC.

CDR3 residues: CATGLGGAQFF. The DNA for the CDR3 is TGTGCCACCGGGTTAGGGGGGGCTCAGTTCTTC. This sequence joins TRBV24-1 and TRBJ2-1; D may be TRBD2 (7 bases). The CDR3 extends over 11 amino acids. Germline V CDR1 and CDR2: KGHDR, SFDVKD. The V gene lost 9 bases and the J gene lost 13 bases, with 15 bases spanning the gap.

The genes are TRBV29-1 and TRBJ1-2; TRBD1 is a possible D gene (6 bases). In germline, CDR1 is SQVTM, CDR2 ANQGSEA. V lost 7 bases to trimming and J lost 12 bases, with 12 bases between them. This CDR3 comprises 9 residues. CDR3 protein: CSAGGGNTF. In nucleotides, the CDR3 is TGCAGCGCGGGAGGGGGTAACACCTTC.

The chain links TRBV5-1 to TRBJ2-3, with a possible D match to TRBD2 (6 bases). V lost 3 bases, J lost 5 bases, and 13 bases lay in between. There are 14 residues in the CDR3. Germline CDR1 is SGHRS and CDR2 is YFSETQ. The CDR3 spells CASSSAGGVDTQYF. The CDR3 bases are TGCGCCAGCAGCTCCGCTGGCGGGGTAGATACGCAGTATTTT.

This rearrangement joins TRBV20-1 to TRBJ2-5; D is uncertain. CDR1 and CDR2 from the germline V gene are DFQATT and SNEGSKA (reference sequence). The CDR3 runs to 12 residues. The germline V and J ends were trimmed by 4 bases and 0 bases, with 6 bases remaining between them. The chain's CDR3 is CSATPYQETQYF. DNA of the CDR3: TGCAGTGCTACCCCGTACCAAGAGACCCAGTACTTC.

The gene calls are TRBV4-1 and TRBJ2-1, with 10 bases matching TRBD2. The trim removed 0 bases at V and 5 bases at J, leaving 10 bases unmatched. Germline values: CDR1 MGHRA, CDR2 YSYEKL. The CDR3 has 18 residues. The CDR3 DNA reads TGCGCCAGCAGCCAAGATCGTGCGGGACTAGCGAAGCACAATGAGCAGTTCTTC. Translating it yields CASSQDRAGLAKHNEQFF.

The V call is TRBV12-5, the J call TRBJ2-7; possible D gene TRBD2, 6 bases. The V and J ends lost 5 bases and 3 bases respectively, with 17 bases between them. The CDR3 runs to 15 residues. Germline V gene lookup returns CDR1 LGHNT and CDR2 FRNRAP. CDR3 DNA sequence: TGTGCTAGTGGTACCGCGGGGCTACCCTTCTACGAGCAGTACTTC. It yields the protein CASGTAGLPFYEQYF.

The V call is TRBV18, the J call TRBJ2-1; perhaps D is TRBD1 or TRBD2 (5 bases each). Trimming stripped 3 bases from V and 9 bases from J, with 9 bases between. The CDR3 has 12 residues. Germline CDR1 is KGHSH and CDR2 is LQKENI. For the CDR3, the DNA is TGTGCCAGCTCACCGGGGACGGGTGAGCAGTTCTTC. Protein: CASSPGTGEQFF.

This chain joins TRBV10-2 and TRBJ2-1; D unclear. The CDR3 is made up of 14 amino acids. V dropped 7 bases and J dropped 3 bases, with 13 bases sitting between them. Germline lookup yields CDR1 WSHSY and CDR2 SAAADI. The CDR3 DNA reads TGCGCCAGCAACCCGTGGCCCGGCTACAATGAGCAGTTCTTC. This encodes CASNPWPGYNEQFF.

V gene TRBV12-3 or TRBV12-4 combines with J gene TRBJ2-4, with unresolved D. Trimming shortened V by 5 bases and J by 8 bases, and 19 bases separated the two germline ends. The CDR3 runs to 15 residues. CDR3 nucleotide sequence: TGTGCCAGCAGTCCTTCTCGGGTTAATAGAGACATTCAGTACTTC. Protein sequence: CASSPSRVNRDIQYF.

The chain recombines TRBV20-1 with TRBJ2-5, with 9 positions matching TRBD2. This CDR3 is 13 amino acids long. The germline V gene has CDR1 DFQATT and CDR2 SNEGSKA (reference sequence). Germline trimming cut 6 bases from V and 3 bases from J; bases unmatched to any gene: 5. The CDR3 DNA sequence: TGCAGTGCCTCCGCTAGCGGGGAAGAGACCCAGTACTTC. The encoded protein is CSASASGEETQYF.

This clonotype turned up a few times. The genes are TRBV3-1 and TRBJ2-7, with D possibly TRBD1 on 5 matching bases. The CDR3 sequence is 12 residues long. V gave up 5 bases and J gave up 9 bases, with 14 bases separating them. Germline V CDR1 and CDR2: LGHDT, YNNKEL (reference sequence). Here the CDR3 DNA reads TGTGCCAGCAGCTCAACAGGTACGTCGCAGTACTTC. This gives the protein CASSSTGTSQYF.

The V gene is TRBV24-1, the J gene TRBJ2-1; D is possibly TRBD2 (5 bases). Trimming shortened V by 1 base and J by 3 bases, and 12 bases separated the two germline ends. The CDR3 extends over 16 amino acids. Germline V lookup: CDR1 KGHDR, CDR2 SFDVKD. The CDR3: CATSDLAEARYNEQFF. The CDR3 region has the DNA TGTGCCACCAGTGATTTAGCGGAGGCCCGCTACAATGAGCAGTTCTTC.

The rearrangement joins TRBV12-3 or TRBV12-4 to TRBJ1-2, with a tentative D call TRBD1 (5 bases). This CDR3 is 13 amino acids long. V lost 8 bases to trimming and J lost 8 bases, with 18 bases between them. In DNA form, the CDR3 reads TGTGCCAGCTCCGGGACTTTAGCATCCGGCTACACCTTC. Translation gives CASSGTLASGYTF.

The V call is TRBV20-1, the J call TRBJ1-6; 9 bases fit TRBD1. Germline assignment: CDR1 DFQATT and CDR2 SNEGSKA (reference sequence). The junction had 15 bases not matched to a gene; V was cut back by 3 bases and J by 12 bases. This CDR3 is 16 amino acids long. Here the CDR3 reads CSASHTTPGQGKPLHF. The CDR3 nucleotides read TGCAGTGCTAGCCACACCACCCCGGGACAGGGTAAACCCCTCCACTTT.

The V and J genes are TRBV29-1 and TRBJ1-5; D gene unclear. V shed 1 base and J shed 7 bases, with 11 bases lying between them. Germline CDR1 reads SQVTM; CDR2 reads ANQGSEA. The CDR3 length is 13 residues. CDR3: CSVEVCSVQPQHF. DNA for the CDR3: TGCAGCGTTGAAGTCTGTAGTGTGCAGCCCCAGCATTTT. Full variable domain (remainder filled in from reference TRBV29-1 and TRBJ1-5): SAVISQKPSRDICQRGTSLTIQCQVDSQVTMMFWYRQQPGQSLTLIATANQGSEATYESGFVIDKFPISRPNLTFSTLTVSNMSPEDSSIYLCSVEVCSVQPQHFGDGTRLSIL.

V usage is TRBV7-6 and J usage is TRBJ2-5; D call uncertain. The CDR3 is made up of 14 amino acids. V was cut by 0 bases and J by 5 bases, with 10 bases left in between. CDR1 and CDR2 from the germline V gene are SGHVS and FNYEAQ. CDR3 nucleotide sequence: TGTGCCAGCAGCTTAGCAGGCCACGGGGAGACCCAGTACTTC. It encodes CASSLAGHGETQYF.

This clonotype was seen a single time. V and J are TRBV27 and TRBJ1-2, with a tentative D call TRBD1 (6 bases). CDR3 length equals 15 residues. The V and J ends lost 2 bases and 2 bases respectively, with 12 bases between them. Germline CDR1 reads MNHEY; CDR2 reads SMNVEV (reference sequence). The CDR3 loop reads CASSLIRGANYGYTF. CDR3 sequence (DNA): TGTGCCAGCAGTTTAATTCGGGGGGCGAACTATGGCTACACCTTC.

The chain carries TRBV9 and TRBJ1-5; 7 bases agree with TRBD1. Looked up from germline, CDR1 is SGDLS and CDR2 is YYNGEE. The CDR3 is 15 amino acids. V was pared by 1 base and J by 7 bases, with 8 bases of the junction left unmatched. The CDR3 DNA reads TGTGCCAGCAGCGTAACAGGGGAGTATAACCAGCCCCAGCATTTT. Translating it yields CASSVTGEYNQPQHF.

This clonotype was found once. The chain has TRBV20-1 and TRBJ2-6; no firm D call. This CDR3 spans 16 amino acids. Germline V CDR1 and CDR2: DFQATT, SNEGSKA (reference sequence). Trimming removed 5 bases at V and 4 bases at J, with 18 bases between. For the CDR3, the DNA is TGCAGTGCTTCCCCTGACCCCCAGGCAGGGGCCAACGTCCTGACTTTC. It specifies CSASPDPQAGANVLTF.

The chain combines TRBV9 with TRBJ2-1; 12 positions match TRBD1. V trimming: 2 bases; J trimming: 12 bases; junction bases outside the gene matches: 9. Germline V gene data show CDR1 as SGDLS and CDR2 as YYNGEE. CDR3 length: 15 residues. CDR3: CASSVSRDRGRGQFF. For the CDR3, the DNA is TGTGCCAGCAGCGTGTCCCGGGACAGGGGGCGAGGGCAGTTCTTC.

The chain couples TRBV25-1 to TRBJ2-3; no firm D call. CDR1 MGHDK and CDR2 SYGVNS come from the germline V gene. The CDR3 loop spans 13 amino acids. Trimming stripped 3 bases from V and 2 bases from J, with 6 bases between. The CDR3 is CASSERFTDTQYF. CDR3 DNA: TGTGCCAGCAGTGAGCGGTTCACAGATACGCAGTATTTT.

The CDR3 DNA reads as TGCAGCGTTGAAGGACAGGGCGGCGAGCAGTACTTC. Amino acids: CSVEGQGGEQYF. V and J are TRBV29-1 and TRBJ2-7; 7 nucleotides line up with TRBD1. The germline gives CDR1 SQVTM, CDR2 ANQGSEA. The CDR3 is 12 amino acids. The V gene end was trimmed by 1 base and the J gene end by 6 bases; junction bases not matched to a gene: 3.

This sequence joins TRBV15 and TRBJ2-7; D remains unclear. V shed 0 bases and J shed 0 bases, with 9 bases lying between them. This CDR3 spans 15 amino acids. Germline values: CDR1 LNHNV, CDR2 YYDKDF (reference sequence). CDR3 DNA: TGTGCCACCAGCAGAGAGACACAGAGCTCCTACGAGCAGTACTTC. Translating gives CATSRETQSSYEQYF.

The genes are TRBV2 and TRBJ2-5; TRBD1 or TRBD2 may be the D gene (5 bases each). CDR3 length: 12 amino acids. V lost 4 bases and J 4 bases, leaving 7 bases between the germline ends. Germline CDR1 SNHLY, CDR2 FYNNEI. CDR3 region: CASSGDGETQYF. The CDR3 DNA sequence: TGTGCCAGCAGTGGGGACGGAGAGACCCAGTACTTC.